The subject of this entry is one TCR beta chain. Antigen specificity is unknown. The data derive from a study of esophageal squamous cell carcinoma under preoperative chemotherapy. With 7 bases removed from V and 0 bases from J, the gap between germline ends came to 12 bases. The CDR3 sequence is 15 residues long. The V gene's germline CDR1 is MGHRA and CDR2 YSYEKL. TCRdb passed the PCR reads through MiXCR, listing each CDR3 protein once. The sample lists 9,000 to 9,500 distinct CDR3 sequences; roughly half were seen once. General observations from the study: Paclitaxel-nedaplatin therapy caused immediate, substantial clonotype frequency changes. After treatment, tumor-infiltrating lymphocytes apparently came partly from blood T cells.

As for time point: after preoperative PTX-NDP chemotherapy. V and J are TRBV4-1 and TRBJ1-4; a weak D match, TRBD1 (5 bases). Sampling was performed from a patient given preoperative chemotherapy. The sequence was obtained from a human donor with esophageal squamous cell carcinoma. The donor label of this sample is uncertain. CDR3 nucleotides: TGCGCCAGCACGCGCGACAGTGCAACTAATGAAAAACTGTTTTTT. This codes for CASTRDSATNEKLFF.